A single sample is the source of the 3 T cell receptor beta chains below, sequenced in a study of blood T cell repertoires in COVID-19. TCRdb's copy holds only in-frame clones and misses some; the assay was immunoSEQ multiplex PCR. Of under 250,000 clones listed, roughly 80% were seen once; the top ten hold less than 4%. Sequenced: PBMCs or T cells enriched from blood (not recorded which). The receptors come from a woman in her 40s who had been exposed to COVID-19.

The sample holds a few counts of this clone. CDR3: CASSLPVGIEAFF. For the CDR3, the DNA is TGTGCCAGCAGCCTTCCCGTGGGCATTGAAGCTTTCTTT. The J gene is TRBJ1-1, the V gene TRBV7-9; D call uncertain. The V and J ends lost 5 bases and 7 bases respectively, with 14 bases between them. This CDR3 has 13 amino acids. The germline gives CDR1 SEHNR, CDR2 FQNEAQ (reference sequence).

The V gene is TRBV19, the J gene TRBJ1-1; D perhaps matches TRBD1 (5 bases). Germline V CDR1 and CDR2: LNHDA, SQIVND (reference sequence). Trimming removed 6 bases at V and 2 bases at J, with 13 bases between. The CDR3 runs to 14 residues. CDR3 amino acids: CASSPGQSNTEAFF. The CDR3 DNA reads TGTGCCAGTAGCCCAGGGCAGTCCAACACTGAAGCTTTCTTT.

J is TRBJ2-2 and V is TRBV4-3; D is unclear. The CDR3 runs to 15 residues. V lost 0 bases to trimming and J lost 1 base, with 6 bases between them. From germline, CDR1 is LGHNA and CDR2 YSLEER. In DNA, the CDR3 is TGCGCCAGCAGCCAAGACAGGCAGAACACCGGGGAGCTGTTTTTT. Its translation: CASSQDRQNTGELFF.